The clone carrying this T cell receptor (beta chain) has just a few counts. Its antigen remains unidentified. Trimming stripped 0 bases from V and 2 bases from J, with 14 bases between. The germline CDR1 and CDR2 sequences are SGHRS and YFSETQ. This CDR3 is built from 16 residues. A second 7 to 11 cycle PCR used barcoded and J-beta primers. Every single cDNA molecule received a tag from a template-switch adaptor with 12 random nucleotides. TCRdb ran MiXCR on the 5' RACE reads and lists one entry per CDR3 protein. The top ten hold more than 2% of the sample, which has 1.5 million to 2 million distinct CDR3 sequences, approximately 50% seen once. The data stem from a study of blood T cells in healthy people across ages. The study, taken as a whole, reports: Greater diversity and more naive CD4+ cells were seen in long-lived donors than in aged donors. A roughly linear fall in TCR beta diversity per million T cells was seen with increasing age.

Every donor contributed 7.5 to 10 milliliters of peripheral blood by blood draw. The specimen was blood. The gene calls are TRBV5-1 and TRBJ2-5, with D possibly TRBD1 on 7 matching bases. This TCR was recovered from a woman aged 40 to 50 in good health. CDR3 coding DNA: TGCGCCAGCAGCTTGGACAGGGGCGGAGGGCAAGAGACCCAGTACTTC. This translates into CASSLDRGGGQETQYF.